This T cell receptor (beta chain) emerged from a study of T cells in Graves' hyperthyroidism and ophthalmopathy. Study-level points and caveats: Most expanded thyroid clonotypes above 0.001 recurred in blood.

Graves' hyperthyroidism is called stable when ophthalmopathy does not progress within 18 months. Patients aged 18 to 65 had newly diagnosed hyperthyroidism of under 2 months' duration. PBMCs were obtained from approximately 10 ml fresh peripheral blood. About this clonotype: The antigen is unknown. Sequence at one end of the junction differs from germline and may be a read error.

There were TCR beta CDR3 regions amplified from RNA transcripts. The study used the HTBI primer set for a first-round RT-PCR of the TCR CDR3. TCRdb called the multiplex PCR reads again in MiXCR, with one record for every CDR3 protein. This sample has over 90,000 distinct CDR3 sequences, with roughly 50% found just once. This sequence originates from a man aged 40-55 years with Graves' hyperthyroidism. Sample: blood.

For the CDR3, the DNA is TGCGCCAGCGGCTTTACAGGGTTGGTCACTGAAGCTTTCTTT. It codes for CASGFTGLVTEAFF. The V gene is TRBV7-9, the J gene TRBJ1-1; D might be TRBD1 (6 bases). Per the germline V gene, CDR1 is SEHNR and CDR2 is FQNEAQ (reference sequence). The CDR3 is 14 amino acids.